Shown below are 7 T cell receptor beta chains from a single sample sequenced in a study of beta chain features in type 1 diabetes. Study findings and constraints: When Type 1 diabetes patients were examined, their TCRB CDR3s proved moderately but significantly shorter in all four CD4+ subsets.

Which antigens these TCRs recognize remains unknown. Reverse transcription of all isolated RNA meant that expressed TCRB transcripts were sequenced. Sequencing used immunoSEQ multiplex PCR; TCRdb keeps in-frame clones, though not all of them. The data contain 100,000 to 150,000 clones, approximately 15% of them seen just once; the ten biggest clones take up around 2.6%. Sample: central memory CD4+ T cells from blood. The receptors shown here come from a man younger than 35 with type 1 diabetes.

The CDR3 region has the DNA TGTGCCAGCAGCCATAAGCGGGAGGCTGAGCAGTTCTTC. Encoded protein: CASSHKREAEQFF. The chain joins TRBV5-6 to TRBJ2-1; 9 bases align to TRBD2. The CDR3 consists of 13 residues. Trimming took 4 bases from V and 9 from J; bases not matched to a gene: 5. Germline lookup yields CDR1 SGHDT and CDR2 YYEEEE.

This clone was counted only a few times. The chain uses TRBV23-1 and TRBJ2-3; D is perhaps TRBD1 or TRBD2 (6 bases each). TRBV23-1 is sorted into the ORF group, with uncertain function. CDR3 length: 17 amino acids. Trimming cost V 9 bases and J 0 bases, with 22 bases left between them. The CDR3 loop reads CARYRGASGSSTDTQYF. For the CDR3, the DNA is TGCGCCAGGTATAGGGGGGCAAGCGGTTCTAGCACAGATACGCAGTATTTT.

This clone was seen ten or more times. The chain is built from TRBV7-2 and TRBJ2-7, with TRBD1 as a possible D gene (5 bases). The germline gives CDR1 SGHTA, CDR2 FQGNSA. The CDR3 spans 15 residues. V shed 2 bases and J shed 7 bases, with 18 bases lying between them. DNA for the CDR3: TGTGCCAGCAGCTTATCGAATGGTCCAGGGTTGGAGCAGTACTTC. Translation gives CASSLSNGPGLEQYF.

The table lists this clone with a few counts. This sequence joins TRBV7-9 and TRBJ1-6; D call uncertain. Germline V CDR1 and CDR2: SEHNR, FQNEAQ (reference sequence). The CDR3 contains 10 residues. The V end lost 6 bases, the J end lost 8 bases, and 2 bases lay between the germline ends. The CDR3 sequence is CASRDSPLHF. CDR3 DNA: TGTGCCAGCAGAGATTCACCCCTCCACTTT.

This chain links TRBV20-1 with TRBJ2-7; no clear D. CDR3 length: 11 residues. Trimming pared 5 bases from V and 7 bases from J, leaving 12 bases between. Germline lookup yields CDR1 DFQATT and CDR2 SNEGSKA (reference sequence). CDR3 sequence reads: CSAPITGEQYF. CDR3 nucleotides: TGCAGTGCTCCTATTACCGGGGAGCAGTACTTC.

The CDR3: CAQEASGVSYNEQFF. CDR3 coding DNA: TGTGCACAGGAAGCGTCGGGAGTTTCCTACAATGAGCAGTTCTTC. The chain joins TRBV30 to TRBJ2-1, with D tentatively TRBD2 (6 bases). CDR3 length equals 15 residues. The germline gives CDR1 GTSNPN, CDR2 SVGIG (reference sequence). The whole variable domain, filled in from reference TRBV30 and TRBJ2-1, reads SQTIHQWPATLVQPVGSPLSLECTVEGTSNPNLYWYRQAAGRGLQLLFYSVGIGQISSEVPQNLSASRPQDRQFILSSKKLLLSDSGFYLCAQEASGVSYNEQFFGPGTRLTVL.

This chain joins TRBV27 and TRBJ1-2; 8 positions agree with TRBD1. The CDR3 length is 14 residues. Germline loops: CDR1 MNHEY, CDR2 SMNVEV (reference sequence). The V gene end was trimmed by 3 bases and the J gene end by 8 bases; junction bases not matched to a gene: 8. The CDR3 loop reads CASSFRGQGNGYTF. The CDR3 nucleotides are TGTGCCAGCAGTTTCAGAGGACAGGGTAACGGCTACACCTTC.